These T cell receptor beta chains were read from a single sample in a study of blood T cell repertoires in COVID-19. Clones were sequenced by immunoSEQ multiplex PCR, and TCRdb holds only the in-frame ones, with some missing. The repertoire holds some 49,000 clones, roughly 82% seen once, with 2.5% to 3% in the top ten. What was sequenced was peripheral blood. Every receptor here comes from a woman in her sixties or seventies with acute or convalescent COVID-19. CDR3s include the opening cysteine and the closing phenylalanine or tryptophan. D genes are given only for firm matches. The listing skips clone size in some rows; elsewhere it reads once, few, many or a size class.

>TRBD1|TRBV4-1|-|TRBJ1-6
CASSQLGQGNSPLHF
TGCGCCAGCAGCCAACTCGGACAGGGAAATTCACCCCTCCACTTT
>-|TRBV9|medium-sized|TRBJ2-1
CASSPLGDTHNEQFF
TGTGCCAGCAGCCCCCTGGGGGACACTCACAATGAGCAGTTCTTC
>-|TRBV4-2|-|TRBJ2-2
CASSPVLVATNTGELFF
TGTGCCAGCAGCCCGGTTTTAGTTGCGACTAACACCGGGGAGCTGTTTTTT
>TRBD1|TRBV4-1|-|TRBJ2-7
CASSQDGTGDYEQYF
TGCGCCAGCAGCCAGGACGGGACAGGGGACTACGAGCAGTACTTC
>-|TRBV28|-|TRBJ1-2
CASSFGQPPDYGYTF
TGTGCCAGCAGTTTCGGACAGCCCCCTGACTATGGCTACACCTTC
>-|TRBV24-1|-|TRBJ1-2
CATSDGTVSYTF
TGTGCCACCAGTGATGGCACAGTTAGCTACACCTTC
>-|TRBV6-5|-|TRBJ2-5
CASSSYPGPQETQYF
TGTGCCAGCAGTTCGTACCCAGGGCCTCAAGAGACCCAGTACTTC
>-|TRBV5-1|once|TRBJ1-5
CASSLGGGHQPQHF
TGCGCCAGCAGCTTGGGCGGGGGTCATCAGCCCCAGCATTTT
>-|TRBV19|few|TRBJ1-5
CASWGLTNQPQHF
TGTGCCAGCTGGGGACTGACCAATCAGCCCCAGCATTTT
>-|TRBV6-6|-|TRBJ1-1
CASSYSAGQGGAFF
TGTGCCAGCAGTTACAGCGCGGGGCAGGGTGGAGCTTTCTTT
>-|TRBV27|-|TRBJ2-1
CASSSTDGGNNEQFF
TGTGCCAGCAGTTCCACCGACGGGGGTAACAATGAGCAGTTCTTC
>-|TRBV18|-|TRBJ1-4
CASQAERNEKLFF
TGTGCCAGCCAAGCGGAGAGGAATGAAAAACTGTTTTTT
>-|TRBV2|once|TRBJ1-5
CASSDSTGYQPQHF
TGTGCCAGCAGCGACTCGACAGGCTATCAGCCCCAGCATTTT
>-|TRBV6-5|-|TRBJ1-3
CASRRNGPGMDTIYF
TGTGCCAGCAGGAGGAACGGGCCAGGGATGGACACCATATATTTT
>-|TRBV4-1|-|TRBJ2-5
CASSRGGTQYF
TGCGCCAGCAGCAGGGGAGGGACCCAGTACTTC
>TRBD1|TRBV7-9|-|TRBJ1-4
CASSTDWTGKKLFF
TGTGCCAGCAGCACCGATTGGACAGGGAAAAAACTGTTTTTT
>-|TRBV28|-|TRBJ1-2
CASSLWSDGYTF
TGTGCCAGCAGTTTGTGGAGCGATGGCTACACCTTC
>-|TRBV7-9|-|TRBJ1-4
CASSLGSTTNEKLFF
TGTGCCAGCAGCTTAGGCTCTACAACTAATGAAAAACTGTTTTTT
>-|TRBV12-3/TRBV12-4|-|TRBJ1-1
CASKRSMNTEAFF
TGTGCCAGCAAGAGAAGTATGAACACTGAAGCTTTCTTT
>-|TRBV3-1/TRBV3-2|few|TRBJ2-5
CASSLQEMQETQYF
TGTGCCAGCAGCCTACAGGAGATGCAAGAGACCCAGTACTTC
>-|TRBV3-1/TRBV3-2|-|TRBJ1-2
CASSQDEEGYGYTF
TGTGCCAGCAGCCAAGATGAGGAAGGCTATGGCTACACCTTC
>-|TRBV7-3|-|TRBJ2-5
CASSLNFRGETQYF
TGTGCCAGCAGCTTAAATTTCAGGGGCGAGACCCAGTACTTC
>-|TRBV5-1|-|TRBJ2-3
CASSLTSIEDTQYF
TGCGCCAGCAGCTTAACTAGCATTGAGGATACGCAGTATTTT
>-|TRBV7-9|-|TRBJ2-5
CASSFTRGETQYF
TGTGCCAGCAGCTTTACTAGGGGGGAGACCCAGTACTTC
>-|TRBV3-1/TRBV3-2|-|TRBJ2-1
CASSPLGSVSSYNEQFF
TGTGCCAGCAGCCCTCTCGGGAGCGTCAGCTCCTACAATGAGCAGTTCTTC
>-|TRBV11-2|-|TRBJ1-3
CASSLGRNTIYF
TGTGCCAGCAGCTTAGGGAGGAACACCATATATTTT
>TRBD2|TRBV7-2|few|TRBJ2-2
CASSLAGEPSTGELFF
TGTGCCAGCAGCTTGGCGGGGGAGCCAAGCACCGGGGAGCTGTTTTTT
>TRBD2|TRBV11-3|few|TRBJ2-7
CASSLGTSLAYEQYF
TGTGCCAGCAGCTTAGGGACTAGCTTGGCCTACGAGCAGTACTTC
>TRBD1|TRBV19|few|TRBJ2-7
CASSPRDRDTYEQYF
TGTGCCAGTAGTCCCAGGGACAGGGATACCTACGAGCAGTACTTC
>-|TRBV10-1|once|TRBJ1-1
CASSEVRGNTEAFF
TGCGCCAGCAGTGAGGTCAGGGGTAACACTGAAGCTTTCTTT
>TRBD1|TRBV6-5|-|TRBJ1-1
CASTKGQGASAEAFF
TGTGCCAGCACTAAAGGACAGGGGGCGAGCGCTGAAGCTTTCTTT
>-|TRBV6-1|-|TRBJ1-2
CASRIPRGPDYGYTF
TGTGCCAGCAGAATCCCGCGGGGACCTGACTATGGCTACACCTTC
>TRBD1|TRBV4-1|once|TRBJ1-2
CASSLLGAGGYGYTF
TGCGCCAGCAGCCTCCTAGGCGCAGGGGGATATGGCTACACCTTC
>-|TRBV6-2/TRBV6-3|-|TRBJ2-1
CASSYVRGSLYNEQFF
TGTGCCAGCAGTTACGTTAGGGGGTCTCTCTACAATGAGCAGTTCTTC
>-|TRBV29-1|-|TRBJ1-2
CSVGDIGYGYTF
TGCAGCGTTGGAGACATCGGCTATGGCTACACCTTC